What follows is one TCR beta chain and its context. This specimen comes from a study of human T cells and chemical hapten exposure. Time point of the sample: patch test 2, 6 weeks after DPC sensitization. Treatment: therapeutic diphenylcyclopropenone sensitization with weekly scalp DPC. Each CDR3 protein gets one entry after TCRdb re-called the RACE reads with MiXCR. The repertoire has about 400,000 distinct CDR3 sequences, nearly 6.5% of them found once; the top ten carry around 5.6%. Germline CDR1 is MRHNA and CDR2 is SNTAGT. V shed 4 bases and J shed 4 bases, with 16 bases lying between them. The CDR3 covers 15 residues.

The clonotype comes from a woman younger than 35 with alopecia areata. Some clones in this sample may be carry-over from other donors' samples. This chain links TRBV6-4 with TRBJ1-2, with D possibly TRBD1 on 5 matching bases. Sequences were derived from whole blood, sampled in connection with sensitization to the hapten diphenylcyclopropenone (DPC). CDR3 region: CASSAGTLWSYGYTF. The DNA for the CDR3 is TGTGCCAGCAGTGCCGGGACCCTATGGAGCTATGGCTACACCTTC.